This T cell receptor (beta chain) was sequenced in a study of T cells in Graves' hyperthyroidism and ophthalmopathy. This CDR3 spans 18 amino acids. V shed 7 bases and J 4 bases; nucleotides not matched to a gene: 12. Per germline, CDR1 SNHLY and CDR2 FYNNEI. The CDR3 regions of TCR beta were amplified from RNA transcripts. The TCR CDR3 was amplified in a first-round RT-PCR using the HTBI primer set. One entry per CDR3 protein, called by TCRdb with MiXCR from the multiplex PCR reads. The sample has 300,000 to 400,000 distinct CDR3 sequences; around a fifth are singletons. This clonotype was obtained from a woman in her forties or fifties with Graves' hyperthyroidism. Sample: blood. This chain links TRBV2 with TRBJ2-5, with 16 bases matching TRBD2. The CDR3, as DNA: TGTGCCAGCAAAAAAGGGACTAGCGGGGGGGCCGTTGGAGAGACCCAGTACTTC. It yields the protein CASKKGTSGGAVGETQYF.